These T cell receptor beta chains were read from a single sample in a study of regulatory T cells in long-lasting Graves disease. Via MiXCR, TCRdb re-called the multiplex PCR reads, giving one row per CDR3 protein. The profile shows some 340,000 distinct CDR3 sequences, more than 20% of them singletons. Here the sequenced sample was peripheral blood mononuclear cells (PBMCs), taken when the disease was refractory, from a patient treated with antithyroid drugs. Every receptor here comes from a woman between 35 and 50 years old with Graves disease. Both conserved end residues are part of each CDR3. Fields, in order: D gene, J gene, V gene, CDR3 length, clone size, CDR3 DNA, CDR3 protein. D genes are given only for firm matches. Where a row states a size, it is once, few, many or the class of an expanded clone; other rows omit it.

TRBD2 TRBJ2-5 TRBV9 15 many TGTGCCAGCAGCGTAGCGGGAGGAATCCAAGAGACCCAGTACTTC CASSVAGGIQETQYF
NA TRBJ1-6 TRBV12-3/TRBV12-4 16 many TGTGCCAGCAGATCCAGGGTGGGGTCCTATAATTCACCCCTCCACTTT CASRSRVGSYNSPLHF
NA TRBJ2-5 TRBV19 14 few TGTGCCAGTAGTATCGGCGGGAAGTGGGAGACCCAGTACTTC CASSIGGKWETQYF
NA TRBJ2-7 TRBV2 13 many TGTGCCAGCAGGGCCCTGAAATCCGGGGAGCAGTACTTC CASRALKSGEQYF
NA TRBJ2-2 TRBV28 16 many TGTGCCAGCAAGCTCACCGGGGACATGAACACCGGGGAGCTGTTTTTT CASKLTGDMNTGELFF
NA TRBJ1-2 TRBV9 17 NA TGTGCCAGCAGCGCAGGAAGTTGGGCACCAGAAGTCTATGGCTACACCTTC CASSAGSWAPEVYGYTF
NA TRBJ2-7 TRBV28 16 few TGTGCCAGCAGTTACTCGAAGAACGGGATTCTCTACGAGCAGTACTTC CASSYSKNGILYEQYF
NA TRBJ1-6 TRBV7-6 14 few TGTGCCAGCAGCTTACGCGACAGCGATTCACCCCTCCACTTT CASSLRDSDSPLHF
NA TRBJ2-4 TRBV3-1 19 few TGTGCCAGCAGCCAACTAACCGGCCCAGCGGCAGGAGCCAAAAACATTCAGTACTTC CASSQLTGPAAGAKNIQYF
NA TRBJ1-2 TRBV6-1 13 many TGTGCCAGCAGACCATTCGGTCTCTATGGCTACACCTTC CASRPFGLYGYTF
NA TRBJ1-5 TRBV6-2/TRBV6-3 14 few TGTGCCAGCAGCCCCGTTGGTGGAAATCAGCCCCAGCATTTT CASSPVGGNQPQHF
NA TRBJ2-7 TRBV9 20 few TGTGCCAGCAGCCCTAGAGTTTTGTCCCCGCTTTCGGCGAAGGGGTACGAGCAGTACTTC CASSPRVLSPLSAKGYEQYF
TRBD1 TRBJ1-2 TRBV5-5 16 NA TGTGCCAGCAGCTTGGGGGCACCGGACAGGGCAGCTGGCTACACCTTC CASSLGAPDRAAGYTF
NA TRBJ1-1 TRBV3-1 14 many TGTGCCAGCAGCCAAGCACTACTAAGCCCCGAAGCTTTCTTT CASSQALLSPEAFF
NA TRBJ2-7 TRBV2 12 many TGTGCCAGCATCGGAGAAACCTACGAGCAGTACTTC CASIGETYEQYF
TRBD1 TRBJ1-2 TRBV7-9 15 NA TGTGCCAGCAGCCCGAGCGGACAGGGAACACATGGCTACACCTTC CASSPSGQGTHGYTF
NA TRBJ1-1 TRBV5-1 14 few TGCGCCAGCAGCTTTCGGGCAGCGAACACTGAAGCTTTCTTT CASSFRAANTEAFF
NA TRBJ1-1 TRBV27 13 many TGTGCCAGCAGTTGGAGGGTGGACACTGAAGCTTTCTTT CASSWRVDTEAFF
NA TRBJ2-7 TRBV10-3 14 many TGTGCCATCAGCCCCTCGGCGGAAAACTACGAGCAGTACTTC CAISPSAENYEQYF
TRBD2 TRBJ2-5 TRBV28 19 many TGTGCCAGCAGTTTTGGGTGGGGGACTAGCGGGAGGATCGTTGAGACCCAGTACTTC CASSFGWGTSGRIVETQYF
NA TRBJ2-3 TRBV5-4 14 few TGTGCCAGCAGCTATACGGGTCTCACAGATACGCAGTATTTT CASSYTGLTDTQYF
NA TRBJ1-1 TRBV7-3 13 many TGTGCCAGCAGCTGGGGTGGGGACACTGAAGCTTTCTTT CASSWGGDTEAFF
TRBD1 TRBJ1-6 TRBV6-1 15 many TGTGCCAGCAGTCCACCACGGGACAGGGCTTCACCCCTCCACTTT CASSPPRDRASPLHF
NA TRBJ2-7 TRBV10-3 16 many TGTGCCATCAGTGATTCTGTCGCCAAAGCCCCCTACGAGCAGTACTTC CAISDSVAKAPYEQYF
NA TRBJ2-2 TRBV4-1 15 NA TGCGCCAGCAAGGATACAAGAATTTGGCTCAGGGAGCTGTTTTTT CASKDTRIWLRELFF
NA TRBJ2-7 TRBV4-1 16 NA TGCGCCAGCAGCCAGGGGTTGGGGAAGAGCGCCTATGAGCAGTACTTC CASSQGLGKSAYEQYF
TRBD2 TRBJ2-7 TRBV6-5 17 NA TGTGCCAGCAGTTATACGGTCGTGGCTAGCGGGATATACGAGCAGTACTTC CASSYTVVASGIYEQYF